This record covers a single T cell receptor (beta chain). Its specificity is unknown. Germline is not matched at one junction end, which may reflect a read error. Germline V gives CDR1 MNHNY, CDR2 SVGAGI (reference sequence). The length of the CDR3 is 14 residues. This entry is derived from a study of cytomegalovirus exposure and HLA in healthy donors. Study-wide results and limits: For most TCR beta V segments, an earlier analysis put the productive rate at about 87% or about 30% of the time.

13 Jbeta primers and 60 Vbeta primers were used for the PCR. TCRdb keeps only in-frame clones here, not all; method: immunoSEQ multiplex PCR. The table lists about 55,000 clones. The source material was PBMCs. The rearrangement links TRBV6-6 to TRBJ2-7, with D possibly matching TRBD1 (6 bases). This TCR was recovered from a man aged 45-60 years in good health and CMV-seropositive. The chain's CDR3 is CAGSATGISYEQYF. CDR3 in DNA: TGTGCCGGCAGTGCCACAGGGATCTCCTACGAGCAGTACTTC.